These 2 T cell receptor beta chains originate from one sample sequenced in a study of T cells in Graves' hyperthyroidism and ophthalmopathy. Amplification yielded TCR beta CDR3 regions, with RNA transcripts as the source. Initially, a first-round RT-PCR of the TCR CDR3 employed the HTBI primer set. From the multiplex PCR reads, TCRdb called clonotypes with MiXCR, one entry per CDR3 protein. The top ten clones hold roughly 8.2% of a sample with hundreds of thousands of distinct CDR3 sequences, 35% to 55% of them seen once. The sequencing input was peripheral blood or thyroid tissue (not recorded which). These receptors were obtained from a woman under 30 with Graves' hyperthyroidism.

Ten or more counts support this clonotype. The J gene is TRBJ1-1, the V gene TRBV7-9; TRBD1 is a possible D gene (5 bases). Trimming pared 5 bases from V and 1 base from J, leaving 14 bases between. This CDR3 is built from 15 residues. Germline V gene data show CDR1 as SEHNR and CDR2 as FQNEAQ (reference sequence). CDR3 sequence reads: CASSETGRWNTEAFF. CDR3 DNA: TGTGCCAGCAGCGAAACGGGACGGTGGAACACTGAAGCTTTCTTT.

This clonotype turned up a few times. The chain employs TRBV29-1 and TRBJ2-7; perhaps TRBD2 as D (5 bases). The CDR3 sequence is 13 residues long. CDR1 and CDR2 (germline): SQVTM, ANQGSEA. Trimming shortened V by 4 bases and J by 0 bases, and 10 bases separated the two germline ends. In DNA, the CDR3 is TGCAGCGTTGTAGACTACCTCTCCTACGAGCAGTACTTC. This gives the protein CSVVDYLSYEQYF.